This TCR beta chain appears in the sequencing data of a study of OX40 agonist ivuxolimab in advanced cancers. Broadly, across the study: Ivuxolimab, which targeted the costimulatory receptor OX40 (CD134), was an agonistic, fully human IgG2 monoclonal antibody. Intravenous ivuxolimab was administered to patients every 2 weeks at six dose levels: 0.01, 0.1, 0.3, 1.5, 3 and 10 mg/kg. The purpose of peripheral TCRbeta sequencing was to test whether ivuxolimab changed TCR sequence diversity and led to clonal T-cell expansion. Patients were allowed to have had prior anti-PD-1, anti-PD-L1 or anti-CTLA-4 therapy, and around two fifths of the dose-escalation patients had been treated with checkpoint inhibitors. Of the approximately 50 dose-escalation patients, hepatocellular carcinoma was present in about 20, melanoma in around 15, renal cell carcinoma in 9 and head and neck cancer in 9. The paper reports the monotherapy dose-escalation portion (N = 52 patients) of the phase I ivuxolimab trial. In the dose-escalation cohort, around four fifths of patients were male, and the mean age was 60 years with a range of roughly 20 to 79. Three dose-escalation patients achieved partial responses, one with hepatocellular carcinoma and two with cutaneous melanoma.

Genomic DNA was isolated from the sorted cells so that the TCRbeta CDR3 region could be sequenced. TCRbeta CDR3 regions were sequenced using the immunoSEQ Assay. The clones in this table, taken by TCRdb from immuneACCESS, are in-frame only. Not every clone is retained; where verified, under half of the shortfall comes from an unresolved V gene, and the cause of the rest is unknown. In this sample the table shows about 72,000 clones, 75% to 90% of which occur a single time. Around 0.92% of the sample goes to the ten largest clones. Study-level results and caveats: Low levels of normalized T-cell clonal expansion were also seen in some patients who did not respond. Clonal expansion of both CD4+ and CD8+ blood T cells was observed from baseline to week 6 at doses 0.1 to 3.0 mg/kg. The antigen specificity of the peripheral T cells that underwent clonal expansion was not determined. On average, CD8+ T cells showed more expanded clones than CD4+ T cells after ivuxolimab. In the 0.1-3.0 mg/kg groups, partial responders had among the lowest normalized peripheral clonal expansion, particularly in CD8+ T cells.

The table lists this clone with a count of one. The specificity of this receptor is unknown. No per-base quality is available; no much larger clone lies one base away. At the junction V is shortened by 5 bases and J by 5 bases, with 19 bases in between. CDR1 is given as SEHNR and CDR2 as FQNEAQ, both from the germline V gene (reference sequence). The CDR3 covers 15 residues, taking in both the cysteine and the phenylalanine. This entry keeps only the CDR3 DNA: 45 bases, framed from base 1. The trial excluded patients who had a history of autoimmune disease or who were on systemic immunosuppression. Peripheral blood for TCR sequencing was drawn from every dose cohort at baseline, at cycle 4 day 1 and at cycle 7 day 1. Samples came from an open-label, multicenter, first-in-human phase I dose-escalation trial of ivuxolimab. Adults with locally advanced or metastatic melanoma, renal cell, hepatocellular, or head and neck squamous cell carcinoma were enrolled in the trial. CD4+ and CD8+ T cells were sorted separately from peripheral blood before TCR sequencing.

Sequences were derived from CD4+ or CD8+ T cells sorted from blood, sampled in a trial of the OX40 agonist ivuxolimab. This TCR derives from an adult with an advanced solid tumor such as melanoma, head and neck, liver or kidney cancer. The receptor chain draws on TRBV7-9 and TRBJ2-7; possibly the D gene is TRBD1, per 5 matching bases. The CDR3 protein sequence reads: CASSGARRIRDEQYF. The base sequence is TGTGCCAGCAGCGGGGCCCGACGGATACGGGACGAGCAGTACTTC.